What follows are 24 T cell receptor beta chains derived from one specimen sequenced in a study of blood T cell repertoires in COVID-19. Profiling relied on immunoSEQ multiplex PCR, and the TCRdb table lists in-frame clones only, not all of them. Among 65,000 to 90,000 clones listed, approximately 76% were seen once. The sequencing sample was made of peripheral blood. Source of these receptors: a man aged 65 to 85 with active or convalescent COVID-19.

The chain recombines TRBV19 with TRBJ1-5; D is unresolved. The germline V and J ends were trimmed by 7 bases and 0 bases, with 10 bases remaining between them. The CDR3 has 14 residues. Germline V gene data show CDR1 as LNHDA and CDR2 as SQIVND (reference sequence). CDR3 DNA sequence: TGTGCCAGTATGGTCCGCGATAGCAATCAGCCCCAGCATTTT. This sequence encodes CASMVRDSNQPQHF.

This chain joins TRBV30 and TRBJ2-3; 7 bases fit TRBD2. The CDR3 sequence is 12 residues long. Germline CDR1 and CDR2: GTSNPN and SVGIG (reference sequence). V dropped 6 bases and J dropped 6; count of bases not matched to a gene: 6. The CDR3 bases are TGTGCCTGCAAGGGAGGGCCCGATACGCAGTATTTT. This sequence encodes CACKGGPDTQYF.

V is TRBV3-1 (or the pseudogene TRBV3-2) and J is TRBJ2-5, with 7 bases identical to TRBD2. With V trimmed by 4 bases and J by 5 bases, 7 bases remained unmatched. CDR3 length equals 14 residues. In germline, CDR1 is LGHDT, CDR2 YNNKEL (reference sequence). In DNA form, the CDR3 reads TGTGCCAGCAGCCCACACGGGGGAGGGGAGACCCAGTACTTC. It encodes CASSPHGGGETQYF.

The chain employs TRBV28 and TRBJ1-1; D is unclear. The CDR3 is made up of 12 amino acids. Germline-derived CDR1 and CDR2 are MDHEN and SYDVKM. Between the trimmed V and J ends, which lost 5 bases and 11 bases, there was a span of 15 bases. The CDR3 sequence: CASSPPGVVAFF. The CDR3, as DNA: TGTGCCAGCAGTCCTCCGGGAGTTGTTGCTTTCTTT.

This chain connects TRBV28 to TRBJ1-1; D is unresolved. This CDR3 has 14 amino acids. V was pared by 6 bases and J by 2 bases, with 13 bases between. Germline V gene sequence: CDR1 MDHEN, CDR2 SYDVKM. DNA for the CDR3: TGTGCCAGCAGCCTAGGGAGCAGCAACACTGAAGCTTTCTTT. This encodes CASSLGSSNTEAFF.

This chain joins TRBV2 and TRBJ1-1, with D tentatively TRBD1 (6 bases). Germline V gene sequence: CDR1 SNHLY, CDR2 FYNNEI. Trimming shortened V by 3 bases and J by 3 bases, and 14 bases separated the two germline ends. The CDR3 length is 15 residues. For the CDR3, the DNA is TGTGCCAGCAGTGAGAACAGGGTAGGGGACACTGAAGCTTTCTTT. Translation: CASSENRVGDTEAFF.

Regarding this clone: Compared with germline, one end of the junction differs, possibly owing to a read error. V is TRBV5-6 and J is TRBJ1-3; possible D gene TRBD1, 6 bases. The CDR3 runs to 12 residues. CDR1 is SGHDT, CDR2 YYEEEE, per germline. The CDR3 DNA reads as TGTGCCAGCAGCCGAAACACGAGGGGGTTAAGGTTT. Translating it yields CASSRNTRGLRF.

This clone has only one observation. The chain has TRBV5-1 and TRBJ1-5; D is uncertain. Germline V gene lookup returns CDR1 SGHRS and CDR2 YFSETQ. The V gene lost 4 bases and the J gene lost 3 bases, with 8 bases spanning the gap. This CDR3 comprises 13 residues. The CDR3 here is CASSPTPNQPQHF. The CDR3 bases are TGCGCCAGCAGCCCCACACCCAATCAGCCCCAGCATTTT.

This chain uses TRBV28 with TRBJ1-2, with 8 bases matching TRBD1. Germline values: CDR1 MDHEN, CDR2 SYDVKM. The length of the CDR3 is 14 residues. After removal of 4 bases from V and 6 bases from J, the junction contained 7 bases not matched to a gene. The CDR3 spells CASSSLTGADGYTF. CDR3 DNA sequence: TGTGCCAGCAGTTCCCTGACAGGGGCTGATGGCTACACCTTC.

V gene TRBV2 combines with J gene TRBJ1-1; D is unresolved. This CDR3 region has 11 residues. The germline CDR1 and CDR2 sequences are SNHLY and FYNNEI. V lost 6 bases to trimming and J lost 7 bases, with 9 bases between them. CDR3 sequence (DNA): TGTGCCAGCAGGGGGAGGAATGAAGCTTTCTTT. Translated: CASRGRNEAFF.

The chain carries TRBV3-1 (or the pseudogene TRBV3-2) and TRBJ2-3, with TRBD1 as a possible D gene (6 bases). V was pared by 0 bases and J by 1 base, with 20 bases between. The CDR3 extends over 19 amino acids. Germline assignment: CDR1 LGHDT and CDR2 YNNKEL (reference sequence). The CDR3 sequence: CASSQEGHRVGVGTDTQYF. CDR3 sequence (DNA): TGTGCCAGCAGCCAAGAAGGCCACAGGGTAGGAGTGGGCACAGATACGCAGTATTTT.

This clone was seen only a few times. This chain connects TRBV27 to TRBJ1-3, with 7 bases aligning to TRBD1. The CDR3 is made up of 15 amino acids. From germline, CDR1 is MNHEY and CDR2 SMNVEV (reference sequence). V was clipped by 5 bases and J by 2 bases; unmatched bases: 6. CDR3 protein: CASSATGVAGNTIYF. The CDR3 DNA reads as TGTGCCAGCAGTGCTACAGGGGTCGCTGGAAACACCATATATTTT.

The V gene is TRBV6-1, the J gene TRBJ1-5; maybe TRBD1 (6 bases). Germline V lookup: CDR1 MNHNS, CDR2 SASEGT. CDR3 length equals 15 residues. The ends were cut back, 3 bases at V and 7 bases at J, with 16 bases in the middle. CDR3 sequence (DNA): TGTGCCAGCAGTGACCTTAGGACAGCCCGACAGCCCCAGCATTTT. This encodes CASSDLRTARQPQHF.

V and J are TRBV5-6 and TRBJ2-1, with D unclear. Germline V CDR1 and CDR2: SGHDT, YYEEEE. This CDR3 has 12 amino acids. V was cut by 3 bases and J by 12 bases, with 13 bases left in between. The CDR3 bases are TGTGCCAGCAGCTATCAGGTCTCCGGGCAGTTCTTC. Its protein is CASSYQVSGQFF.

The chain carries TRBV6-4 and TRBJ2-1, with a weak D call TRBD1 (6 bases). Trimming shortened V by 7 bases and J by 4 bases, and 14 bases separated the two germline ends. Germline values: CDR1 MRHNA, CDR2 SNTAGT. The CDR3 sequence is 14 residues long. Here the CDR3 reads CASKVDREYNEQFF. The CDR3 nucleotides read TGTGCCAGCAAAGTGGACAGAGAATACAATGAGCAGTTCTTC.

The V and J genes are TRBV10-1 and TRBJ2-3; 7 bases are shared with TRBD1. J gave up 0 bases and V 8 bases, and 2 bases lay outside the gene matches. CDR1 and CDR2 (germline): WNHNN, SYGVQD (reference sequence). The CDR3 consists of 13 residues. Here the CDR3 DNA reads TGCGCCAGCGGGACAGCTAGCACAGATACGCAGTATTTT. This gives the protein CASGTASTDTQYF.

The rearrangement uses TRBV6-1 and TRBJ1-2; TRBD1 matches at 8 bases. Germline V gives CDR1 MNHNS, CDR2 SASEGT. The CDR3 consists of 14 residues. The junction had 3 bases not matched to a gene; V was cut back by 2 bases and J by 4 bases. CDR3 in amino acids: CASSERTGPYGYTF. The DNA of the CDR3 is TGTGCCAGCAGTGAAAGGACAGGGCCCTATGGCTACACCTTC.

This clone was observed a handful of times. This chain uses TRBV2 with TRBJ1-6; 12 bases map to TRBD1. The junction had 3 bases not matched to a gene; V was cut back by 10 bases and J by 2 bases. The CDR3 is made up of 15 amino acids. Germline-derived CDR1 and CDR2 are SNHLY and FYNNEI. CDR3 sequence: CATRDRGPYNSPLHF. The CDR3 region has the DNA TGTGCCACCCGGGACAGGGGGCCCTATAATTCACCCCTCCACTTT.

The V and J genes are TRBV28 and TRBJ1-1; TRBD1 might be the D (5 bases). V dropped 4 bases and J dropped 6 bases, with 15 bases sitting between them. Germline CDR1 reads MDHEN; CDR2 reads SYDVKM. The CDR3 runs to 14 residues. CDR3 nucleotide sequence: TGTGCCAGCAGTTCCGGGACTAAAGGCGCTGAAGCTTTCTTT. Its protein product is CASSSGTKGAEAFF.

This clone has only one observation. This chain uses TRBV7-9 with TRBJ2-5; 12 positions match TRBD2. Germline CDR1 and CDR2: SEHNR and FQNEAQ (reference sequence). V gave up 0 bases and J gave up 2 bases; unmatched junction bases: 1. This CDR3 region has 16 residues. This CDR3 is CASSLALAGGQETQYF. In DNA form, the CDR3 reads TGTGCCAGCAGCTTAGCTCTAGCGGGGGGGCAAGAGACCCAGTACTTC.

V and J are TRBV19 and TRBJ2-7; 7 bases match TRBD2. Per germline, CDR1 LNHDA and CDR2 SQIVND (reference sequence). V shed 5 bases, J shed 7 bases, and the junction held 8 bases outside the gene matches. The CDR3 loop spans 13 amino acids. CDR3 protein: CASSFRGEKEQYF. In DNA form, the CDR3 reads TGTGCCAGTAGTTTCCGGGGGGAGAAGGAGCAGTACTTC.

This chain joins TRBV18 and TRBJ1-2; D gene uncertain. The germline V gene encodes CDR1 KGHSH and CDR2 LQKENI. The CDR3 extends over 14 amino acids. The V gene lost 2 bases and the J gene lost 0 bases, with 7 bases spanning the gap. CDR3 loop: CASSPEASNYGYTF. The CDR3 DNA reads TGTGCCAGCTCACCAGAGGCATCTAACTATGGCTACACCTTC.

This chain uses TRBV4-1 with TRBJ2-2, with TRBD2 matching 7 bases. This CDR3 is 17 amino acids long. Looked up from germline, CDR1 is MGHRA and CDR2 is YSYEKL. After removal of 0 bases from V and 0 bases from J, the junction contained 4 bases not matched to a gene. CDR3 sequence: CASSQDLTSSNTGELFF. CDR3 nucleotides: TGCGCCAGCAGCCAAGATTTGACTAGCTCGAACACCGGGGAGCTGTTTTTT.

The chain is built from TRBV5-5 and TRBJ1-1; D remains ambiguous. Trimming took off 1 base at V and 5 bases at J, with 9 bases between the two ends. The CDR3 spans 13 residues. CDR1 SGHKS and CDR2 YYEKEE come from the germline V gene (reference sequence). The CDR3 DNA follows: TGTGCCAGCAGCTTGTATCGGGGTACTGAAGCTTTCTTT. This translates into CASSLYRGTEAFF.